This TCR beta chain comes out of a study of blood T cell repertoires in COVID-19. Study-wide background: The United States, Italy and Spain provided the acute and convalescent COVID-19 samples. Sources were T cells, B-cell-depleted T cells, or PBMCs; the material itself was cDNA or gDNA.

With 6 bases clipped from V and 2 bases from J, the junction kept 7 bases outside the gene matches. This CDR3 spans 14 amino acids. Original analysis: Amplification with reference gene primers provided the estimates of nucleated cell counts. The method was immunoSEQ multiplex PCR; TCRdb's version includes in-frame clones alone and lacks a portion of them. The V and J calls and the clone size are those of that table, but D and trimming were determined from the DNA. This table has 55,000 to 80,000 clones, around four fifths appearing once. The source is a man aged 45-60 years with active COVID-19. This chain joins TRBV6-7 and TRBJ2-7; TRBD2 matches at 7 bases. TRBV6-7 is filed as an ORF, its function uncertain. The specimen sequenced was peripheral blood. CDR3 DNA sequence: TGTGCCAGCAGCGACCGGGACTACCCCTACGAGCAGTACTTC. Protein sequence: CASSDRDYPYEQYF.